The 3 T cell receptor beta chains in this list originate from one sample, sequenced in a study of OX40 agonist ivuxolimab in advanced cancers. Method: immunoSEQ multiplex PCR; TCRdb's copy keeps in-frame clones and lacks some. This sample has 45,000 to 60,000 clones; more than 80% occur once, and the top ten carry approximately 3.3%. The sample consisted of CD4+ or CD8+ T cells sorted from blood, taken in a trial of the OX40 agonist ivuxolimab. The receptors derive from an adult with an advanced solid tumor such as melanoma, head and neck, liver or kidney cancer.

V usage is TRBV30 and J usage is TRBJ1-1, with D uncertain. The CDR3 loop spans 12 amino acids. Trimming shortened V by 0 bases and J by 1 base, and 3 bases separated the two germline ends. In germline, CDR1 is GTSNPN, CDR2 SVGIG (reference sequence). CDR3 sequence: CAWSVPNTEAFF. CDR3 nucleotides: TGTGCCTGGAGTGTCCCGAACACTGAAGCTTTCTTT.

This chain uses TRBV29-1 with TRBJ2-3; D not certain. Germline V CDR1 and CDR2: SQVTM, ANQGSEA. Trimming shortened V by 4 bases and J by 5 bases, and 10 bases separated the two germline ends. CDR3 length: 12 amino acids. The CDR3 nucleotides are TGCAGCGTTGGGGGTGGGGAAGATACGCAGTATTTT. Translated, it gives CSVGGGEDTQYF.

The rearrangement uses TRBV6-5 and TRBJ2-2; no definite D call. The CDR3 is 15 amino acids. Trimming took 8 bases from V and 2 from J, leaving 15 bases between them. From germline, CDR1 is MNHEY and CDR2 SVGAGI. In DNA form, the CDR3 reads TGTGCCAGCGGATTTGGGGTTTTTAACACCGGGGAGCTGTTTTTT. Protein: CASGFGVFNTGELFF.